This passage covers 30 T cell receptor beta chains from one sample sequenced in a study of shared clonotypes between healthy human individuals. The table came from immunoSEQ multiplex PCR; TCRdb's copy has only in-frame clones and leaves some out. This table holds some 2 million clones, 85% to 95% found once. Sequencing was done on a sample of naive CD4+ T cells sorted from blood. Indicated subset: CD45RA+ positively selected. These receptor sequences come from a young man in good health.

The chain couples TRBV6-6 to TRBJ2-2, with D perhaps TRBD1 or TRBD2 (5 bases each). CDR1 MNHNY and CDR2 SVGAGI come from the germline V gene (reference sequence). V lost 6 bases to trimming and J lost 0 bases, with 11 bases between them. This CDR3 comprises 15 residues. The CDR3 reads CASSMGRSNTGELFF. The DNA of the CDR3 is TGTGCCAGCAGCATGGGACGGTCGAACACCGGGGAGCTGTTTTTT.

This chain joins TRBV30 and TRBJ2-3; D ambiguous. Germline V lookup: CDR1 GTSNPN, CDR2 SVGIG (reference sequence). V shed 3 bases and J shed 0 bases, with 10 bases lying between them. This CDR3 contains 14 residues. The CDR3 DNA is TGTGCCTGGAGCCGGCAGGCTAGCACAGATACGCAGTATTTT. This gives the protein CAWSRQASTDTQYF.

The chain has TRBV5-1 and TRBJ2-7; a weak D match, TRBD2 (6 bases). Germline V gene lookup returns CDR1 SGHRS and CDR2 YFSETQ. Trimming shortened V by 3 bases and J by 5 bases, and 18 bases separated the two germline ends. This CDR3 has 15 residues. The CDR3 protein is CASSSLGGGRNEQYF. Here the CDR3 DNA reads TGCGCCAGCAGCTCCCTCGGTGGGGGGAGGAACGAGCAGTACTTC.

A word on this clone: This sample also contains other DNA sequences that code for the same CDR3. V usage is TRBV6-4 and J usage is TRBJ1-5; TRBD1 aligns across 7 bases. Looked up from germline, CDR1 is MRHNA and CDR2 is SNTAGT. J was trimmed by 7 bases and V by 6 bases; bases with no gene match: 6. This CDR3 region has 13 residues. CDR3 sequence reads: CASSTGEGQPQHF. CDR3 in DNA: TGTGCCAGCAGCACAGGGGAGGGGCAGCCCCAGCATTTT.

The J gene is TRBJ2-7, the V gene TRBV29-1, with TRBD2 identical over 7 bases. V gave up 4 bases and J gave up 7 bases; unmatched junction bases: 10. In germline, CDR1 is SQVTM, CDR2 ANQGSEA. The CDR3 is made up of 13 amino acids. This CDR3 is CSVGAGVPGEQYF. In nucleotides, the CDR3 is TGCAGCGTTGGCGCGGGAGTTCCTGGGGAGCAGTACTTC.

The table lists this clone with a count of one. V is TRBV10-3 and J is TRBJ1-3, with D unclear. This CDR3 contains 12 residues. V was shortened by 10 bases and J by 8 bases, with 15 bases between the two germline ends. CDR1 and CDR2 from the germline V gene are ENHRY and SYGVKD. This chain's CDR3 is CATQATGDTIYF. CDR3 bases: TGTGCCACACAAGCGACTGGGGACACCATATATTTT.

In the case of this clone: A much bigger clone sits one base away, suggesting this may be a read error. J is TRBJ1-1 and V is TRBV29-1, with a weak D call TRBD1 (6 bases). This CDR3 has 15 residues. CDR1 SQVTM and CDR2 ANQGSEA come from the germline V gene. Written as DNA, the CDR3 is TGCAGCGTTAATTTCCAGGGGTTATGGAACACTGGAGCTTTCTTT. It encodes CSVNFQGLWNTGAFF.

Here the CDR3 DNA reads TGCGCCAGCAGCTCCCCGGACAGGGTAAGCTACGAGCAGTACTTC. Amino acids: CASSSPDRVSYEQYF. The chain has TRBV5-1 and TRBJ2-7; 8 nucleotides line up with TRBD1. Trimming at V came to 3 bases and at J to 3 bases, leaving 8 bases not matched to a gene. From germline, CDR1 is SGHRS and CDR2 YFSETQ. The CDR3 consists of 15 residues.

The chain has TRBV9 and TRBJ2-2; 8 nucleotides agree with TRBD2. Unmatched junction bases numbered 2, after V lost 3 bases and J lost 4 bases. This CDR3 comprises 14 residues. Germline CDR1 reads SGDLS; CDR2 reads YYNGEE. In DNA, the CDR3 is TGTGCCAGCAGCGCGGGACTAGTCACCGGGGAGCTGTTTTTT. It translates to CASSAGLVTGELFF.

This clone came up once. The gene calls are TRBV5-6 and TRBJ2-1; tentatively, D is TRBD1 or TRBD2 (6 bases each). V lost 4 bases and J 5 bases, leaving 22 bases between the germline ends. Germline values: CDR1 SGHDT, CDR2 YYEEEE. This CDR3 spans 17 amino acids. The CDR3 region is CASSEFRRGDFNNEQFF. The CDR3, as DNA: TGTGCCAGCAGCGAATTCCGAAGGGGGGATTTCAACAATGAGCAGTTCTTC.

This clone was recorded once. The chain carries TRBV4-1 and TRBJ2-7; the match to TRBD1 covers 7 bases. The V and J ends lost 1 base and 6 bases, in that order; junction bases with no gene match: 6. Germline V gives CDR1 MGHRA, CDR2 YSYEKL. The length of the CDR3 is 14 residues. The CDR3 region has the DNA TGCGCCAGCAGCCAAGGGTGGACAGGTTCCGAGCAGTACTTC. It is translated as CASSQGWTGSEQYF.

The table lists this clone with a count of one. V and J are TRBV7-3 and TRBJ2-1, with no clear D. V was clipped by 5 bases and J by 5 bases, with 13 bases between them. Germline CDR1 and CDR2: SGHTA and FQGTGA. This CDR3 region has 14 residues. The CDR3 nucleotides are TGTGCCAGCAGCCCGACGGCGGCAAACAATGAGCAGTTCTTC. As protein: CASSPTAANNEQFF. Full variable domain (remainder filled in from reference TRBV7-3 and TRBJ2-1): GAGVSQTPSNKVTEKGKYVELRCDPISGHTALYWYRQSLGQGPEFLIYFQGTGAADDSGLPNDRFFAVRPEGSVSTLKIQRTERGDSAVYLCASSPTAANNEQFFGPGTRLTVL.

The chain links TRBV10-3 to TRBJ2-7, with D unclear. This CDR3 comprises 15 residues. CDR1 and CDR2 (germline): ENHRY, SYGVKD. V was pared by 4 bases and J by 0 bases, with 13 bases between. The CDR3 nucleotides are TGTGCCATCAGTGGAAAGACTGGCATCTCCTACGAGCAGTACTTC. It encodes CAISGKTGISYEQYF.

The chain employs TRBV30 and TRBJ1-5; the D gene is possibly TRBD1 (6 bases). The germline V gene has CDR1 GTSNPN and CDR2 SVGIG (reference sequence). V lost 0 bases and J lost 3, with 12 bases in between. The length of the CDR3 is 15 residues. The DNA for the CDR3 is TGTGCCTGGAGTGTCTCCGGGGGCCTCAATCAGCCCCAGCATTTT. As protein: CAWSVSGGLNQPQHF.

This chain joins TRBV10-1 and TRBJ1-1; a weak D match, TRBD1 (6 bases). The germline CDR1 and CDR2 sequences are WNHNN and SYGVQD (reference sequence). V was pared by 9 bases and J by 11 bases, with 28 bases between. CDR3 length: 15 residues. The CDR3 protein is CARYRRGAPPYLAFF. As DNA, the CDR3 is TGCGCCAGATATAGAAGGGGGGCGCCCCCGTATCTTGCTTTCTTT.

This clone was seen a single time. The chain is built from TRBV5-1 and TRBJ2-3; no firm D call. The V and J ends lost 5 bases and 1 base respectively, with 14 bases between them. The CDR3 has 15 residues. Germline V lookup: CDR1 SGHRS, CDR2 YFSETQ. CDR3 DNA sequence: TGCGCCAGCAGAAACTGGACCTCGCGCACAGATACGCAGTATTTT. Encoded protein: CASRNWTSRTDTQYF. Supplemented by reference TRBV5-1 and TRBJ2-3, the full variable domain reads KAGVTQTPRYLIKTRGQQVTLSCSPISGHRSVSWYQQTPGQGLQFLFEYFSETQRNKGNFPGRFSGRQFSNSRSEMNVSTLELGDSALYLCASRNWTSRTDTQYFGPGTRLTVL.

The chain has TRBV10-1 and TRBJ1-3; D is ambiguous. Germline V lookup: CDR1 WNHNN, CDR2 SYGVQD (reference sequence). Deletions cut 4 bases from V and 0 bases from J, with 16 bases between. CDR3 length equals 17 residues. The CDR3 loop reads CASSAQGMDLSGNTIYF. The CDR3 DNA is TGCGCCAGCAGTGCACAAGGGATGGATCTCTCTGGAAACACCATATATTTT.

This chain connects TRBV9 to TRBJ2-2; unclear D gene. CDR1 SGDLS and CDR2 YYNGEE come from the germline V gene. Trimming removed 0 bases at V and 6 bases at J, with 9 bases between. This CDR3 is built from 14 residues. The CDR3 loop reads CASSVEKGAGELFF. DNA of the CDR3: TGTGCCAGCAGCGTAGAGAAGGGTGCCGGGGAGCTGTTTTTT.

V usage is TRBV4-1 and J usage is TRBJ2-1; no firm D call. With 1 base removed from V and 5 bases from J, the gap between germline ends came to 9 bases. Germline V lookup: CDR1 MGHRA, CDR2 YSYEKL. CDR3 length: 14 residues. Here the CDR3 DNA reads TGCGCCAGCAGCCAAGTCTTAAAAAACAATGAGCAGTTCTTC. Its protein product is CASSQVLKNNEQFF.

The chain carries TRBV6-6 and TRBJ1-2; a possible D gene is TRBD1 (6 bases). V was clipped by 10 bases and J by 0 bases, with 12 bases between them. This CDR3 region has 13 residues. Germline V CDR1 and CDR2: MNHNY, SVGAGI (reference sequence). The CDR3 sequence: CATGTSANYGYTF. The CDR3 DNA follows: TGTGCCACCGGGACATCCGCTAACTATGGCTACACCTTC.

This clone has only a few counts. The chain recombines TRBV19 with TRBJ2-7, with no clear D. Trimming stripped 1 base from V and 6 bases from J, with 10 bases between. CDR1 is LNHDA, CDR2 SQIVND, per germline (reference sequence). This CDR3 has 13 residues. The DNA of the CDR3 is TGTGCCAGTAGTATAGTGGTGGAAGGCGAGCAGTACTTC. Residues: CASSIVVEGEQYF. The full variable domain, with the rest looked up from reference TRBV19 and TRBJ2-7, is DGGITQSPKYLFRKEGQNVTLSCEQNLNHDAMYWYRQDPGQGLRLIYYSQIVNDFQKGDIAEGYSVSREKKESFPLTVTSAQKNPTAFYLCASSIVVEGEQYFGPGTRLTVT.

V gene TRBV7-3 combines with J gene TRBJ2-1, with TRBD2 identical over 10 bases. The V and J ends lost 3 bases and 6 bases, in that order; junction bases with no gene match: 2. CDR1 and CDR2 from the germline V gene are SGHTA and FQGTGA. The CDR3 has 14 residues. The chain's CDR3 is CASSFTSGTNEQFF. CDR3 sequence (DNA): TGTGCCAGCAGCTTCACTAGCGGGACCAATGAGCAGTTCTTC.

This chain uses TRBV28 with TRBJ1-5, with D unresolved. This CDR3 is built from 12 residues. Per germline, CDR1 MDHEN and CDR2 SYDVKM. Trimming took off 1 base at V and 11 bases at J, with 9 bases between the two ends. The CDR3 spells CASSLLNGAQHF. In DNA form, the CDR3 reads TGTGCCAGCAGTTTATTGAACGGAGCCCAGCATTTT.

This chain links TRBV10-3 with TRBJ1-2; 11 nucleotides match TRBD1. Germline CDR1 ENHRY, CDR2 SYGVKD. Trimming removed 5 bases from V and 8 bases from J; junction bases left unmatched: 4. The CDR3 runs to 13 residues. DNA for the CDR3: TGTGCCATCAGTCTGGACAGGGGGCCGGGCTACACCTTC. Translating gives CAISLDRGPGYTF.

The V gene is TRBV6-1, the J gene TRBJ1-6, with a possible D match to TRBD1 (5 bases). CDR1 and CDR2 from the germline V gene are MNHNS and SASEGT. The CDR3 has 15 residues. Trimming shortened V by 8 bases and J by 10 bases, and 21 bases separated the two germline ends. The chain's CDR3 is CASSSRGGSGSPLHF. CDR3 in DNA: TGTGCCAGCTCTAGTCGGGGGGGGAGCGGATCACCCCTCCACTTT.

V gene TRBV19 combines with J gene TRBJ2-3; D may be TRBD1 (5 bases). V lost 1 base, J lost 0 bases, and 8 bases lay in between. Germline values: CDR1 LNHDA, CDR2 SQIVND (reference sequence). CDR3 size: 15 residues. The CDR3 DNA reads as TGTGCCAGTAGTATAGGGGGCCCAAGCACAGATACGCAGTATTTT. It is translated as CASSIGGPSTDTQYF.

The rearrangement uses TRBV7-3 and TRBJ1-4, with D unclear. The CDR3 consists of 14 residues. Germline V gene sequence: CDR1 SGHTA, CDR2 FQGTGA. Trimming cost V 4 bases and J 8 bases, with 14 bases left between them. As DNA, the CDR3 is TGTGCCAGCAGCTCAAGGACGAAGGAAGAAAAACTGTTTTTT. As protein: CASSSRTKEEKLFF.

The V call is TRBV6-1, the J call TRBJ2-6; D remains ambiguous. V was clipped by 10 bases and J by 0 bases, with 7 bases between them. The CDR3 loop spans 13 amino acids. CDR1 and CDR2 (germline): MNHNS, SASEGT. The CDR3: CATGASGANVLTF. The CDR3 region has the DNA TGTGCCACCGGAGCCTCTGGGGCCAACGTCCTGACTTTC.

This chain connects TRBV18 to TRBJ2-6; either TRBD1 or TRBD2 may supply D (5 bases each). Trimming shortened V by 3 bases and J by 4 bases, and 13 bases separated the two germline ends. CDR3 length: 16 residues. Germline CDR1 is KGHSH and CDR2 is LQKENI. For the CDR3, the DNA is TGTGCCAGCTCACCCTCGAGGGGCGCCGGGGCCAACGTCCTGACTTTC. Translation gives CASSPSRGAGANVLTF.

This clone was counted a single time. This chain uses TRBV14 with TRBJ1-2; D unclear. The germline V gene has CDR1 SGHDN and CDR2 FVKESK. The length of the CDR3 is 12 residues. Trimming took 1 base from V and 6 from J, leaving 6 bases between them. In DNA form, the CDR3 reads TGTGCCAGCAGCCAAGCCCCTAATGGCTACACCTTC. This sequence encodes CASSQAPNGYTF.